One and the same sample provided the 4 T cell receptor beta chains below, sequenced in a study of cytomegalovirus exposure and HLA in healthy donors. PCR employed 60 Vbeta and 13 Jbeta primers. Some clones are missing from TCRdb's copy, which holds only in-frame ones; the method was immunoSEQ multiplex PCR. There are 110,000 to 150,000 clones in the sample, with roughly 2.6% held by the top ten. The specimen sequenced was PBMCs. Receptors were obtained from a man aged 35 to 55 in good health and CMV-seronegative.

V gene TRBV6-1 combines with J gene TRBJ1-2; 10 bases are a match to TRBD1. Germline CDR1 MNHNS, CDR2 SASEGT. CDR3 length: 13 amino acids. Trimming removed 4 bases from V and 5 bases from J; junction bases left unmatched: 1. The CDR3 is CASSGDRGYGYTF. CDR3 DNA sequence: TGTGCCAGCAGTGGGGACAGGGGTTATGGCTACACCTTC.

V gene TRBV6-5 combines with J gene TRBJ1-2, with 7 bases that match TRBD1. Looked up from germline, CDR1 is MNHEY and CDR2 is SVGAGI. Trimming took 5 bases from V and 0 from J; bases not matched to a gene: 3. The CDR3 is 14 amino acids. CDR3 in amino acids: CASSTRGANYGYTF. Written as DNA, the CDR3 is TGTGCCAGCAGTACCAGGGGGGCTAACTATGGCTACACCTTC.

The rearrangement uses TRBV6-1 and TRBJ1-6; D is possibly TRBD1 (6 bases). Trimming took off 2 bases at V and 7 bases at J, with 9 bases between the two ends. Germline lookup yields CDR1 MNHNS and CDR2 SASEGT. CDR3 length: 14 residues. DNA for the CDR3: TGTGCCAGCAGTGAACAGGGGTGGAATTCACCCCTCCACTTT. Its translation: CASSEQGWNSPLHF.

V is TRBV5-1 and J is TRBJ2-3; 10 nucleotides align to TRBD2. Germline values: CDR1 SGHRS, CDR2 YFSETQ. The junction had 6 bases not matched to a gene; V was cut back by 4 bases and J by 4 bases. This CDR3 region has 15 residues. The CDR3 spells CASSRAGGNPDTQYF. As DNA, the CDR3 is TGCGCCAGCAGCCGAGCGGGGGGGAACCCAGATACGCAGTATTTT.